In its sample, the clone carrying this T cell receptor (beta chain) was seen a few times. This sample was taken from a study of blood T cells in healthy people across ages. Sample-barcoded 5' priming and a J-beta primer mix drove a second PCR of 7 to 11 cycles. TCRdb reanalysed the 5' RACE reads using MiXCR and keeps one entry per CDR3 protein. This repertoire shows about 720,000 distinct CDR3 sequences, more than 20% found once; its top ten account for 3% to 4%. The CDR3 contains 11 residues. V was pared by 3 bases and J by 12 bases, with 9 bases between. Per the germline V gene, CDR1 is DFQATT and CDR2 is SNEGSKA (reference sequence). This sample was also put to use in a study of T cells of mothers and their children. That investigation notes: According to the study, all extracted RNA entered cDNA synthesis at roughly 1.5 ug per 15 ul. Related mother-child pairs shared slightly more overlap than unrelated pairs, but the difference was non-significant.

The receptor's source is a boy aged 10-17 years in good health. Sequenced sample: blood. The rearrangement links TRBV20-1 to TRBJ1-6, with D uncertain. In DNA, the CDR3 is TGCAGTGCTAGGGGAGATGAACCCCTCCACTTT. As protein: CSARGDEPLHF.